These 8 T cell receptor beta chains came from one sample sequenced in a study of blood T cell repertoires in COVID-19 (dated by TCRdb to the early 2020s). The receptor library was made with the immunoSEQ multiplex PCR assay. TCRdb's version of the immuneACCESS table is confined to in-frame rearrangements and falls short of the full clone set. An unresolved V gene accounts for under half of the shortfall where checked; the remainder is of unknown origin. The sample records around 60,000 clones, approximately 88% of which are singletons. Roughly 16% of the sample lies in the top ten. The source material was peripheral blood. The receptors were gathered from a man aged 60-69 years with COVID-19, enrolled during active disease.

V is TRBV7-7 and J is TRBJ2-7, with TRBD1 matching over 7 bases. This CDR3 is built from 11 residues. Germline CDR1 SSHAT, CDR2 FNYEAQ (reference sequence). Trimming removed 5 bases from V and 9 bases from J; junction bases left unmatched: 4. The CDR3 reads CASSPDRRQYF. The CDR3, as DNA: TGTGCCAGCAGCCCGGACAGGCGGCAGTACTTC.

CDR3 loop: CASSSRDRGPEKLFF. CDR3 nucleotides: TGTGCCAGCAGCTCCCGCGACAGGGGCCCTGAAAAACTGTTTTTT. V gene TRBV7-9 combines with J gene TRBJ1-4, with TRBD1 identical over 8 bases. J was trimmed by 7 bases and V by 4 bases; bases with no gene match: 8. Germline V gene sequence: CDR1 SEHNR, CDR2 FQNEAQ (reference sequence). The CDR3 loop spans 15 amino acids.

The chain recombines TRBV19 with TRBJ2-5, with 8 bases matching TRBD2. The germline V gene has CDR1 LNHDA and CDR2 SQIVND (reference sequence). V was pared by 5 bases and J by 5 bases, with 7 bases of the junction left unmatched. The CDR3 extends over 14 amino acids. The CDR3 DNA reads as TGTGCCAGTAGTCCCGGGGGGGGGCGCGAGACCCAGTACTTC. Its protein product is CASSPGGGRETQYF.

This clone was detected once. CDR3 in amino acids: CASRWTVNTEAFF. DNA for the CDR3: TGTGCCAGCAGGTGGACAGTGAACACTGAAGCTTTCTTT. The J gene is TRBJ1-1, the V gene TRBV6-5; tentative D call: TRBD1 (6 bases). The CDR3 sequence is 13 residues long. Germline V CDR1 and CDR2: MNHEY, SVGAGI. Trimming removed 6 bases from V and 0 bases from J, with 8 bases in between.

This rearrangement joins TRBV11-2 to TRBJ2-3; TRBD2 is a possible D gene (6 bases). The V and J ends lost 4 bases and 3 bases respectively, with 8 bases between them. From germline, CDR1 is SGHAT and CDR2 FQNNGV. The CDR3 is 13 amino acids. CDR3 protein: CASSSRETDTQYF. Here the CDR3 DNA reads TGTGCCAGCAGCTCCCGGGAGACAGATACGCAGTATTTT.

The rearrangement links TRBV19 to TRBJ2-1; tentatively, D is TRBD1 (6 bases). V was cut by 6 bases and J by 6 bases, with 12 bases left in between. The CDR3 extends over 13 amino acids. Germline-derived CDR1 and CDR2 are LNHDA and SQIVND (reference sequence). CDR3 protein: CASSRDRFNEQFF. As DNA, the CDR3 is TGTGCCAGTAGCAGAGACAGGTTCAATGAGCAGTTCTTC.

There are a few counts of this clone. The V gene is TRBV9, the J gene TRBJ1-3, with a weak D call TRBD1 (6 bases). Looked up from germline, CDR1 is SGDLS and CDR2 is YYNGEE. Trimming took off 2 bases at V and 1 base at J, with 10 bases between the two ends. The CDR3 spans 15 residues. The CDR3 region is CASSVTGQSGNTIYF. DNA for the CDR3: TGTGCCAGCAGCGTTACAGGGCAGTCTGGAAACACCATATATTTT.

The J gene is TRBJ1-5, the V gene TRBV6-5; no clear D. This CDR3 is 14 amino acids long. Trimming took off 5 bases at V and 3 bases at J, with 11 bases between the two ends. CDR1 MNHEY and CDR2 SVGAGI come from the germline V gene. The CDR3, as DNA: TGTGCCAGCAGTCCCAGTATGATCAATCAGCCCCAGCATTTT. Its translation: CASSPSMINQPQHF.